Reported below is one T cell receptor beta chain. The length of the CDR3 is 12 residues. V gave up 10 bases and J gave up 2 bases; unmatched junction bases: 4. Germline CDR1 reads SNHLY; CDR2 reads FYNNEI. In TCRdb, the RACE reads were re-called with MiXCR into one record per CDR3 protein. The sample holds around 130,000 distinct CDR3 sequences, 10% to 15% seen once. The data stem from a study of human T cells and chemical hapten exposure. Time point reported: patch test 2, 6 weeks after DPC sensitization. Treatment defined: therapeutic diphenylcyclopropenone sensitization with weekly scalp DPC. The sequences come from whole blood, collected in connection with sensitization to the hapten diphenylcyclopropenone (DPC). This clonotype originated in a woman aged 50 to 60 with alopecia areata. Some clones in this sample may be carry-over from other donors' samples. The V gene is TRBV2, the J gene TRBJ1-2, with 7 bases aligning to TRBD1. CDR3 nucleotide sequence: TGTGCCACCGCGACAGGGAACTATGGCTACACCTTC. Protein sequence: CATATGNYGYTF.